The present T cell receptor beta chain was sequenced within a study of blood T cell repertoires in COVID-19. Looking at the study overall: T cells, B-cell-depleted T cells, or PBMCs supplied cDNA or gDNA.

TCRdb keeps only in-frame clones here, not all; method: immunoSEQ multiplex PCR. The repertoire includes under 350,000 clones, around 86% of them detected once, and over 1% sits in the top ten. CDR1 and CDR2 (germline): KGHDR, SFDVKD. The V end lost 7 bases, the J end lost 1 base, and 9 bases lay between the germline ends. There are 13 residues in the CDR3. The receptor was derived from a man aged 70-80 years with acute or convalescent COVID-19. The sample was peripheral blood. The chain carries TRBV24-1 and TRBJ1-1, with D perhaps TRBD1 (5 bases). The CDR3 is CATRTTGNTEAFF. CDR3 DNA sequence: TGTGCCACCAGAACTACAGGGAACACTGAAGCTTTCTTT.